This TCR beta chain comes out of a study of blood T cell repertoires in COVID-19. With 2 bases removed from V and 4 bases from J, the gap between germline ends came to 12 bases. CDR1 MDHEN and CDR2 SYDVKM come from the germline V gene. This CDR3 comprises 15 residues. Produced via immunoSEQ multiplex PCR; TCRdb's table is partial and in-frame only. The sample has hundreds of thousands of clones; more than 80% are singletons. Sequencing used peripheral blood. This rearrangement joins TRBV28 to TRBJ2-1, with D perhaps matching TRBD2 (5 bases). This clonotype was sampled from a woman of 80 years or more with COVID-19, enrolled during active disease. The CDR3 sequence: CASSLGSGRYNEQFF. CDR3 coding DNA: TGTGCCAGCAGTTTAGGAAGCGGTAGGTACAATGAGCAGTTCTTC.